Below, one T cell receptor (beta chain) is given with its context. The V segment lost 5 bases and the J segment 5 bases; nucleotides outside the gene matches: 8. CDR1 and CDR2 (germline): SEHNR, FQNEAQ (reference sequence). This CDR3 comprises 15 residues. The PCR employed 60 Vbeta primers together with 13 Jbeta primers. Libraries were prepared by immunoSEQ multiplex PCR; TCRdb keeps only in-frame clonotypes and omits some of them. The sample comprises fewer than 200,000 clones, about four fifths of which are singletons, and 13% rests with the top ten. This sample is part of a study of cytomegalovirus exposure and HLA in healthy donors.

The material sequenced was PBMCs. The TCR sequence derives from a woman in her forties or fifties in good health and CMV-seronegative. The rearrangement uses TRBV7-9 and TRBJ1-1, with 10 bases identical to TRBD1. The CDR3 nucleotides read TGTGCCAGCAGCATAGACAGGGGGCGCGGTACTGAAGCTTTCTTT. Translation: CASSIDRGRGTEAFF.